The 3 T cell receptor beta chains below come from one sample, sequenced in a study of identical twins (dated by TCRdb to the mid-2010s). Libraries were constructed by 5' RACE. These reads were obtained on an Illumina HiSeq 2000. The public sequencing data were trimmed at Q25 with fastp and processed into clonotypes with MiXCR by TCRdb, which kept only in-frame beta chains. Rows with a matching CDR3 protein are joined into one entry that keeps the most common DNA and genes. The sample records 430,000 or so distinct CDR3 sequences, 20% to 25% of which are singletons. The top ten constitute about 2.9% of the sample. These data were also reused for a study on T cells expressing NK-cell markers.

The sample consisted of CD4+ T cells sorted from blood. The receptor source for this set is a woman between 18 and 29 years old in good health.

There are a few counts of this clonotype. The chain has TRBV7-2 and TRBJ2-2; unclear D gene. This CDR3 region has 15 residues. Deletions cut 5 bases from V and 4 bases from J, with 14 bases between. Germline lookup yields CDR1 SGHTA and CDR2 FQGNSA. CDR3 sequence: CASSMWVGATGELFF. Written as DNA, the CDR3 is TGTGCCAGCAGCATGTGGGTGGGTGCCACCGGGGAGCTGTTTTTT.

This sequence joins TRBV7-3 and TRBJ2-1; the match to TRBD2 covers 12 bases. The V segment lost 6 bases and the J segment 7 bases; nucleotides outside the gene matches: 7. There are 15 residues in the CDR3. Germline V CDR1 and CDR2: SGHTA, FQGTGA. DNA of the CDR3: TGTGCCAGCAGTTCTAGCGGGGGGGCCCCGAATGAGCAGTTCTTC. This gives the protein CASSSSGGAPNEQFF.

This clonotype came up a few times. The chain links TRBV2 to TRBJ2-1; possible D gene TRBD2, 5 bases. The V gene's germline CDR1 is SNHLY and CDR2 FYNNEI. This CDR3 contains 14 residues. V dropped 8 bases and J dropped 3 bases, with 14 bases sitting between them. CDR3 region: CASSESGIYNEQFF. In nucleotides, the CDR3 is TGTGCCAGCTCCGAATCGGGAATCTACAATGAGCAGTTCTTC.